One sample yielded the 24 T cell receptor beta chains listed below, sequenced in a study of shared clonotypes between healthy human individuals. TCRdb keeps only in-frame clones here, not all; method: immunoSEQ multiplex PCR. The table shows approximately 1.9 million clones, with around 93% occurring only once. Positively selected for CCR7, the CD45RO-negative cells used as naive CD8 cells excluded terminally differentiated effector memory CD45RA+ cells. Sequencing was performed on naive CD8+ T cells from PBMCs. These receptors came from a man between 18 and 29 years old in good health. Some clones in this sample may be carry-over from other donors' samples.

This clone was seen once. The CDR3 is CASSKGRDTQYF. DNA of the CDR3: TGTGCCAGCAGTAAGGGGAGGGATACGCAGTATTTT. The V gene is TRBV28, the J gene TRBJ2-3, with D perhaps matching TRBD2 (6 bases). V was pared by 5 bases and J by 6 bases, with 9 bases between. The germline gives CDR1 MDHEN, CDR2 SYDVKM. The CDR3 has 12 amino acids.

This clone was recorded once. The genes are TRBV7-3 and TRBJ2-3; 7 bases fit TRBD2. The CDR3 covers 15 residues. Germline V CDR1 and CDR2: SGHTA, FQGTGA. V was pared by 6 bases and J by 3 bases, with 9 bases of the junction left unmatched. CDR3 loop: CASSRAGARTDTQYF. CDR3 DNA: TGTGCCAGCAGTAGGGCGGGAGCTAGGACAGATACGCAGTATTTT.

CDR3 in DNA: TGTGCCAGTAGCCTAGGGGGGAATGAAAAACTGTTTTTT. The encoded protein is CASSLGGNEKLFF. The chain joins TRBV19 to TRBJ1-4; D may be TRBD1 (6 bases). This CDR3 has 13 residues. Germline values: CDR1 LNHDA, CDR2 SQIVND (reference sequence). V dropped 6 bases and J dropped 5 bases, with 10 bases sitting between them.

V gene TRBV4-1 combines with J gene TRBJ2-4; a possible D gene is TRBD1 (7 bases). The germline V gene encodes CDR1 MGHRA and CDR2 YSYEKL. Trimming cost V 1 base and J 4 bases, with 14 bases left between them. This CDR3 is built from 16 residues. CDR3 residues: CASSQGRGTEKNIQYF. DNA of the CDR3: TGCGCCAGCAGCCAAGGGCGCGGGACAGAGAAAAACATTCAGTACTTC.

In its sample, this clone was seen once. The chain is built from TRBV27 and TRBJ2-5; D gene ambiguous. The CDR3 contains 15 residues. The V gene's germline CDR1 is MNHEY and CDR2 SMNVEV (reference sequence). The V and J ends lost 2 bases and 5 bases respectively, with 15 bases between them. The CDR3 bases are TGTGCCAGCAGTTTAATAAACGACGGCCGGGAGACCCAGTACTTC. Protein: CASSLINDGRETQYF.

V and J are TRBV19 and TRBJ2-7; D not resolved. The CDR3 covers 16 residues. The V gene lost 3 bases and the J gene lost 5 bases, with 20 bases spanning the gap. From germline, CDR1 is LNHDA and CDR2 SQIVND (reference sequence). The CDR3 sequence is CASSIQFPGRLHEQYF. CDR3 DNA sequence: TGTGCCAGTAGTATTCAATTCCCCGGGCGCCTGCACGAGCAGTACTTC.

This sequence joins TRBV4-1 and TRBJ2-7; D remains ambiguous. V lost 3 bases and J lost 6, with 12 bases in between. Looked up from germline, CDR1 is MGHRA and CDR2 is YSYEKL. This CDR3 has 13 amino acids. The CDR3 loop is CASSQEVVTEQYF. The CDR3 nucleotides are TGCGCCAGCAGCCAGGAAGTGGTGACCGAGCAGTACTTC.

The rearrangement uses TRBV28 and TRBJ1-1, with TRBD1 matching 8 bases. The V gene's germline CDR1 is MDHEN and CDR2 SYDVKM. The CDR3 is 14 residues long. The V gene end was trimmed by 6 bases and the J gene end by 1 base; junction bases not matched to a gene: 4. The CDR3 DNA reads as TGTGCCAGCAGACAGGGGGAAAAGAACACTGAAGCTTTCTTT. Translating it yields CASRQGEKNTEAFF.

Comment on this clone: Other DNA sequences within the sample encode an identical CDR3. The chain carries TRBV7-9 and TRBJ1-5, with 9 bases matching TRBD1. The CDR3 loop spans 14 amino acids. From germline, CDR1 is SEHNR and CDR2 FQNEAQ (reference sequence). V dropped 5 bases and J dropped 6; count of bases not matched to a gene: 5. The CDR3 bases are TGTGCCAGCAGCCTCCCGGGACAGGGTCAGCCCCAGCATTTT. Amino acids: CASSLPGQGQPQHF.

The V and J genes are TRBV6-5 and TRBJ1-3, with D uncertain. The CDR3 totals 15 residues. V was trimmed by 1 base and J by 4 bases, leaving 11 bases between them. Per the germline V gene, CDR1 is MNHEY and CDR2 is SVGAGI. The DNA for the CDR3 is TGTGCCAGCAGTTACTTTCCGGGTTCGGGAAACACCATATATTTT. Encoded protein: CASSYFPGSGNTIYF.

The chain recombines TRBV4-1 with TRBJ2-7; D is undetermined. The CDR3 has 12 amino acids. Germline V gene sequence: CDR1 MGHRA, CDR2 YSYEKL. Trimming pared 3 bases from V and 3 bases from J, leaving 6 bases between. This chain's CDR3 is CASSHPDYEQYF. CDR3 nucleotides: TGCGCCAGCAGCCATCCGGACTACGAGCAGTACTTC.

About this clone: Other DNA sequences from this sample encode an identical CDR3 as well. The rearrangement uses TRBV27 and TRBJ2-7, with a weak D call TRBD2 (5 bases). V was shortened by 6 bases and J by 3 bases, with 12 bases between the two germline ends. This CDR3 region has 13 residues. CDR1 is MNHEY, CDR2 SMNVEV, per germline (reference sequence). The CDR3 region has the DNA TGTGCCAGCAGCTACGGACTGAGCTACGAGCAGTACTTC. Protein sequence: CASSYGLSYEQYF.

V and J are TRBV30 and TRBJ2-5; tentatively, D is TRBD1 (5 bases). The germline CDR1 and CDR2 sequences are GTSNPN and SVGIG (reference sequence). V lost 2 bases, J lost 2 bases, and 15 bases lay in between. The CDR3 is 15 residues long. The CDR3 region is CAWSWGRGQQETQYF. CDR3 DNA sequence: TGTGCCTGGAGTTGGGGCCGAGGCCAACAAGAGACCCAGTACTTC.

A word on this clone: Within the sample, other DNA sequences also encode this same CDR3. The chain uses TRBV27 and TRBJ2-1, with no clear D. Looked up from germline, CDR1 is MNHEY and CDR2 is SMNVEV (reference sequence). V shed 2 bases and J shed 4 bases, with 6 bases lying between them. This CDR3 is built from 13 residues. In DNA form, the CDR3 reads TGTGCCAGCAGTTTAAATAGTTACAATGAGCAGTTCTTC. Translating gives CASSLNSYNEQFF.

The CDR3: CASSPPDRQFAYEQYF. The CDR3 bases are TGTGCCAGCTCACCACCCGACAGGCAGTTTGCCTACGAGCAGTACTTC. The rearrangement uses TRBV18 and TRBJ2-7; D possibly corresponds to TRBD1 (6 bases). The germline V and J ends were trimmed by 0 bases and 2 bases, with 14 bases remaining between them. The CDR3 consists of 16 residues. Per the germline V gene, CDR1 is KGHSH and CDR2 is LQKENI.

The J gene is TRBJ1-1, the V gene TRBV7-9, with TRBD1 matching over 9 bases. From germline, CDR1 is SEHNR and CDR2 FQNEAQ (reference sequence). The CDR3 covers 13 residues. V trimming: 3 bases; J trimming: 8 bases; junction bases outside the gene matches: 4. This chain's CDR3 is CASSFGQGREAFF. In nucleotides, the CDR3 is TGTGCCAGCAGCTTCGGACAGGGGCGGGAAGCTTTCTTT.

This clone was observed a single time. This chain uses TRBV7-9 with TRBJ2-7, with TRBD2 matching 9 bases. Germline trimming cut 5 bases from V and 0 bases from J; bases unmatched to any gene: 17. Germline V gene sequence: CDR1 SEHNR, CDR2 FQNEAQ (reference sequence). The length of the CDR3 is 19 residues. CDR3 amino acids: CASSIPRASGIPDSYEQYF. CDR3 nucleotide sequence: TGTGCCAGCAGCATCCCTAGGGCTAGCGGGATTCCTGACTCCTACGAGCAGTACTTC.

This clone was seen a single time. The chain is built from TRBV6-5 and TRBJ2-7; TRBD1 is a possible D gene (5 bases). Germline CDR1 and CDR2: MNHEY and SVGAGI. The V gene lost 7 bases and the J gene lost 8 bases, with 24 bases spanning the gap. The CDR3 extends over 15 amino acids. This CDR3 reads CASNPEGHVVFKQYF. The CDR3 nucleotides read TGTGCCAGCAACCCTGAAGGACATGTGGTATTCAAGCAGTACTTC.

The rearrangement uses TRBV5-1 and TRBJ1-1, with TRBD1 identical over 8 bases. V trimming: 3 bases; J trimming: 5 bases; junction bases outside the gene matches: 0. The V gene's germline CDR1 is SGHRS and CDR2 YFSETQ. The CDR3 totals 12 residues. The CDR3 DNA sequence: TGCGCCAGCAGCTGGACAGGGACTGAAGCTTTCTTT. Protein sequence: CASSWTGTEAFF.

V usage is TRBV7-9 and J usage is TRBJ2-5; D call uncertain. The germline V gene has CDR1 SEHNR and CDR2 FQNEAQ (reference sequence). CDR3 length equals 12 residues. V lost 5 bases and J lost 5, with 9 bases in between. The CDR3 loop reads CASSLRQETQYF. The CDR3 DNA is TGTGCCAGCAGCCTCCGCCAGGAGACCCAGTACTTC.

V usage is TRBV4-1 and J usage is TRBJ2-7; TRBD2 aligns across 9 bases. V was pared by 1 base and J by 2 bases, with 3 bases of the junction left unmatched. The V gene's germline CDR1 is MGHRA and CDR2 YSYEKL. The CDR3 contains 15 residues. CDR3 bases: TGCGCCAGCAGCCAAGGGCGGGAGGGCCCCTACGAGCAGTACTTC. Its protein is CASSQGREGPYEQYF.

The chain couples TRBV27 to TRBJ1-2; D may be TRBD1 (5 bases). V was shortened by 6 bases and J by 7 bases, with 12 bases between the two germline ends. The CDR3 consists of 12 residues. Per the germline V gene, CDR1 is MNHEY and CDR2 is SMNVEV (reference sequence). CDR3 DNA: TGTGCCAGCAGACCCTTGGGGGGTGGCTACACCTTC. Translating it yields CASRPLGGGYTF.

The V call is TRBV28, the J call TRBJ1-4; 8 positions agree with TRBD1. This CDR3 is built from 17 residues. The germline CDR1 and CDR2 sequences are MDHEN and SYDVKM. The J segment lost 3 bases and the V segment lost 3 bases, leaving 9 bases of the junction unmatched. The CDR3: CASSFSLRTGPNEKLFF. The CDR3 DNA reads TGTGCCAGCAGTTTTAGTCTGCGGACAGGGCCTAATGAAAAACTGTTTTTT.

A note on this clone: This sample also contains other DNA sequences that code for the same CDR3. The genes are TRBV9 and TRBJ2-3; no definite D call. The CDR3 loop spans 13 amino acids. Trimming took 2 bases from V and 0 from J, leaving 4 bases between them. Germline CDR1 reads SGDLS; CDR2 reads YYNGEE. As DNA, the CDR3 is TGTGCCAGCAGCGTTATCAGCACAGATACGCAGTATTTT. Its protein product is CASSVISTDTQYF.